These 6 T cell receptor beta chains were sequenced from one sample in a study of T cells after yellow fever vaccination. In TCRdb, the 5' RACE reads were re-called with MiXCR into one record per CDR3 protein. This sample yields just under 600,000 distinct CDR3 sequences, of which 13% are seen a single time; over 13% belongs to the top ten. This specimen was PBMCs, taken on the day of the yellow fever booster vaccination. These receptors all stem from a man aged 25-45 years who received the YFV17D yellow fever vaccine.

The chain is built from TRBV11-2 and TRBJ2-7; 8 nucleotides line up with TRBD2. In germline, CDR1 is SGHAT, CDR2 FQNNGV. V was pared by 5 bases and J by 4 bases, with 13 bases of the junction left unmatched. This CDR3 has 16 residues. CDR3 amino acids: CASSPPGRGSLYEQYF. The CDR3, as DNA: TGTGCCAGCAGCCCCCCCGGGAGGGGGAGCTTGTACGAGCAGTACTTC.

This clonotype occurred a few times. This rearrangement joins TRBV7-2 to TRBJ2-2, with D unresolved. V lost 1 base, J lost 5 bases, and 17 bases lay in between. CDR1 is SGHTA, CDR2 FQGNSA, per germline. This CDR3 contains 17 residues. The CDR3 nucleotides read TGTGCCAGCAGCTTAGTTGGGTCCTTAGTGGTTACCGGGGAGCTGTTTTTT. Protein: CASSLVGSLVVTGELFF.

In this sample, this clonotype turned up a few times. J is TRBJ2-7 and V is TRBV23-1; D is ambiguous. TRBV23-1 is annotated as an ORF whose role is uncertain. The germline V and J ends were trimmed by 7 bases and 1 base, with 23 bases remaining between them. The CDR3 runs to 17 residues. CDR3 region: CASNTPGRQNLSYEQYF. The CDR3, as DNA: TGCGCCAGCAACACACCCGGACGGCAGAACCTTTCCTACGAGCAGTACTTC.

This clonotype appeared a few times. The V and J genes are TRBV14 and TRBJ2-5, with D unclear. From germline, CDR1 is SGHDN and CDR2 FVKESK. The CDR3 contains 12 residues. Trimming stripped 3 bases from V and 4 bases from J, with 6 bases between. The CDR3: CASSHLVETQYF. The CDR3 DNA reads as TGTGCCAGCAGCCATCTTGTAGAGACCCAGTACTTC.

This clonotype was detected only once. This chain links TRBV2 with TRBJ1-5; TRBD1 matches at 9 bases. Germline V gene data show CDR1 as SNHLY and CDR2 as FYNNEI. Trimming at V came to 4 bases and at J to 11 bases, leaving 9 bases not matched to a gene. The CDR3 runs to 14 residues. The CDR3 loop is CASSGQGGKGTQHF. CDR3 nucleotides: TGTGCCAGCAGTGGACAGGGGGGCAAGGGGACCCAGCATTTT.

The gene calls are TRBV19 and TRBJ1-2, with D perhaps matching TRBD1 (6 bases). The CDR3 contains 13 residues. Germline V gene sequence: CDR1 LNHDA, CDR2 SQIVND (reference sequence). The V end was cut by 5 bases, the J end by 7 bases, with 14 bases between. The CDR3 coding sequence is TGTGCCAGTAGTTCCCGGCAGGGGTTTGGCTACACCTTC. Its translation is CASSSRQGFGYTF.